This note documents a single T cell receptor (beta chain) sequence. Only in-frame clones appear in the TCRdb table, and some are missing; sequencing was by immunoSEQ multiplex PCR. The sample has almost 250,000 clones, approximately 90% seen once. The data were taken from a study of blood T cell repertoires in COVID-19. V was clipped by 4 bases and J by 8 bases, with 24 bases between them. This CDR3 is 17 amino acids long. Germline V CDR1 and CDR2: SEHNR, FQNEAQ (reference sequence). V usage is TRBV7-9 and J usage is TRBJ2-1; D is possibly TRBD2 (5 bases). The sequenced sample consisted of PBMCs or T cells enriched from blood (not recorded which). The sequence came from a woman in her 30s who had recovered from COVID-19. CDR3 in DNA: TGTGCCAGCAGCTCCCTTAAGGACTCGCCGCGGCCCGATGAGCAGTTCTTC. Translation gives CASSSLKDSPRPDEQFF.